The entry below gives a single T cell receptor (beta chain) sequence along with its context. Its antigen remains unidentified. With UMI labels, 5' RACE was used to prepare the TRB cDNA libraries. TCRdb reanalyzed the 5' RACE reads and collapses them to one entry per CDR3 protein, without DNA. Its table records about 120,000 distinct CDR3 sequences. The CDR3 contains 16 residues. This entry belongs to a study of CXCR3-negative and CXCR3-positive naive CD8 T cells. Study-wide results and limits: In CXCR3-positive naive cells, the TRB CDR3s were more hydrophobic than in CXCR3-negative naive cells. High diversity, comparable across both naive subsets, contrasted with much lower diversity in memory CD8+ cells.

CD45RO-CCR7+CD27+CD95- marked naive CD8+ T cells. The source is a human donor in good health. Some clones in this sample may be carry-over from other donors' samples. Sequencing was done on a sample of naive CXCR3+ CD8+ T cells from blood. The sample's subset: CD45RO-CCR7+CD27+CD95- naive CD8+ T cells expressing CXCR3 (TNR3+). The genes are TRBV12-3 or TRBV12-4 and TRBJ2-1; checking the TCRdb D call of TRBD1 is not possible without DNA. The CDR3: CATNLWVAGDYNEQFF.